This TCR beta chain emerged from a study of human T cells and chemical hapten exposure. General study results and limits: Expanded TCR sets contained significantly more large CDR3 similarity clusters than controls.

Unique molecular identifiers were linked by the library to individual cDNA molecules. TCRdb re-called the RACE reads through MiXCR, storing one row per CDR3 protein. The table has over 75,000 distinct CDR3 sequences, about a tenth seen once. Per the germline V gene, CDR1 is ENHRY and CDR2 is SYGVKD. V shed 6 bases, J shed 1 base, and the junction held 4 bases outside the gene matches. The CDR3 has 14 amino acids. As for time point: patch test 3, about 24 weeks after DPC sensitization. Treatment defined: therapeutic diphenylcyclopropenone sensitization with weekly scalp DPC. Suited to DPC and affected by alopecia, the donors ranged from 18 to 70 years old. This clonotype was detected many times. Its specificity is not known.

The sequencing used whole blood, collected in connection with sensitization to the hapten diphenylcyclopropenone (DPC). The chain is built from TRBV10-3 and TRBJ1-1; 8 bases fit TRBD1. The origin of this receptor is a woman aged 25 to 39 with alopecia areata. Some clones in this sample may be carry-over from other donors' samples. In DNA form, the CDR3 reads TGTGCCATCAGGCGGACAGGGACGAACACTGAAGCTTTCTTT. Translating it yields CAIRRTGTNTEAFF.